The 17 T cell receptor beta chains in this list originate from one sample, sequenced in a study of cytomegalovirus exposure and HLA in healthy donors (dated by TCRdb to 2015 to 2018). Libraries were constructed by the immunoSEQ multiplex PCR assay. The multiplex PCR relied on a mix of 60 forward primers for TCR Vbeta segments and 13 reverse primers for TCR Jbeta segments. TCRdb carries this immuneACCESS record with in-frame sequences only. Its versions omit some clonotypes, under half of them owing to an unresolved V gene in the studies checked, with the rest unexplained. The sample records tens of thousands of clones, around 83% of which are singletons. The top ten hold roughly 4.5% of the sample. The sequenced sample consisted of PBMCs. The receptors come from a man aged 30-40 years in good health and CMV-seronegative.

The gene calls are TRBV5-4 and TRBJ1-1; 9 bases match TRBD1. Trimming cost V 4 bases and J 4 bases; bases outside gene matches: 5. Germline loops: CDR1 SGHNT, CDR2 YYREEE (reference sequence). The CDR3 runs 14 residues. For the CDR3, the DNA is TGTGCCAGCAGCCCTGGGGACAGGGCCACTGAAGCTTTCTTT. It translates to CASSPGDRATEAFF.

This clone is labeled as medium-sized. The chain employs TRBV5-6 and TRBJ2-5; the match to TRBD2 covers 14 bases. Germline CDR1 is SGHDT and CDR2 is YYEEEE. The CDR3 has 17 amino acids. J lost 4 bases, V lost 4 bases, and 9 bases had no gene match. CDR3 sequence: CASSRGLAGDIGETQYF. As DNA, the CDR3 is TGTGCCAGCAGCAGGGGACTAGCGGGAGACATCGGAGAGACCCAGTACTTC.

The CDR3 reads CASSVAGTSGGARAGELFF. The DNA of the CDR3 is TGTGCCAGCAGCGTAGCTGGGACTAGCGGGGGGGCCCGTGCCGGGGAGCTGTTTTTT. The chain recombines TRBV9 with TRBJ2-2; 16 bases are shared with TRBD2. Germline V lookup: CDR1 SGDLS, CDR2 YYNGEE. The V and J ends lost 0 bases and 6 bases, in that order; junction bases with no gene match: 8. The CDR3 contains 19 residues.

The rearrangement joins TRBV7-9 to TRBJ1-2; tentative D call: TRBD1 (6 bases). CDR3 size: 19 residues. Germline loops: CDR1 SEHNR, CDR2 FQNEAQ (reference sequence). The ends were cut back, 4 bases at V and 6 bases at J, with 30 bases in the middle. CDR3 in DNA: TGTGCCAGCAGCTCCCCGTCAGGGGTTACTTCCGGGAATATGGATGGCTACACCTTC. Translating gives CASSSPSGVTSGNMDGYTF. Variable domain in full (rest from reference TRBV7-9 and TRBJ1-2): DTGVSQNPRHKITKRGQNVTFRCDPISEHNRLYWYRQTLGQGPEFLTYFQNEAQLEKSRLLSDRFSAERPKGSFSTLEIQRTEQGDSAMYLCASSSPSGVTSGNMDGYTFGSGTRLTVV.

The chain is built from TRBV11-1 and TRBJ2-1; 7 bases map to TRBD1. The trim removed 5 bases at V and 5 bases at J, leaving 9 bases unmatched. Germline V gene lookup returns CDR1 SGHAT and CDR2 FQDESV (reference sequence). The CDR3 loop spans 15 amino acids. The CDR3: CASSITGVINNEQFF. The CDR3 DNA follows: TGTGCCAGCAGCATCACAGGGGTGATCAACAATGAGCAGTTCTTC.

This sequence joins TRBV6-5 and TRBJ1-3; no clear D. The CDR3 contains 14 residues. V dropped 7 bases and J dropped 0 bases, with 10 bases sitting between them. Germline V gene sequence: CDR1 MNHEY, CDR2 SVGAGI. The CDR3: CASIYPGSGNTIYF. The DNA of the CDR3 is TGTGCCAGCATCTATCCAGGCTCTGGAAACACCATATATTTT.

The V and J genes are TRBV4-3 and TRBJ2-7, with 8 bases fitting TRBD1. This CDR3 is built from 15 residues. The trim removed 1 base at V and 0 bases at J, leaving 2 bases unmatched. The germline V gene encodes CDR1 LGHNA and CDR2 YSLEER. Here the CDR3 DNA reads TGCGCCAGCAGCCAAGCAGGGGGCCTCTCCTACGAGCAGTACTTC. Protein product: CASSQAGGLSYEQYF.

The rearrangement joins TRBV18 to TRBJ2-5; D ambiguous. Deletions cut 1 base from V and 0 bases from J, with 9 bases between. CDR3 length: 15 amino acids. CDR1 is KGHSH, CDR2 LQKENI, per germline. The CDR3 DNA is TGTGCCAGCTCACCACAACAGACGTACCAAGAGACCCAGTACTTC. Amino acids: CASSPQQTYQETQYF.

The CDR3 sequence is CASSIRQSPTDTQYF. For the CDR3, the DNA is TGTGCCAGCAGCATCAGACAGAGCCCCACAGATACGCAGTATTTT. This chain uses TRBV9 with TRBJ2-3; perhaps TRBD1 as D (5 bases). Trimming stripped 4 bases from V and 2 bases from J, with 14 bases between. The length of the CDR3 is 15 residues. Germline values: CDR1 SGDLS, CDR2 YYNGEE.

The genes are TRBV5-1 and TRBJ2-1; 7 bases are shared with TRBD1. Germline loops: CDR1 SGHRS, CDR2 YFSETQ. The CDR3 has 15 amino acids. The V segment lost 4 bases and the J segment 4 bases; nucleotides outside the gene matches: 8. The CDR3: CASSEQGPFYNEQFF. DNA of the CDR3: TGCGCCAGCAGCGAACAGGGGCCCTTTTACAATGAGCAGTTCTTC.

This clone has just one count. V gene TRBV5-4 combines with J gene TRBJ2-7, with D tentatively TRBD2 (6 bases). Germline lookup yields CDR1 SGHNT and CDR2 YYREEE (reference sequence). V shed 4 bases and J shed 4 bases, with 15 bases lying between them. This CDR3 contains 14 residues. DNA for the CDR3: TGTGCCAGCAGCCCCAATGGAGGGATTTACGAGCAGTACTTC. This gives the protein CASSPNGGIYEQYF.

The rearrangement uses TRBV27 and TRBJ1-6; 8 bases line up with TRBD1. Per germline, CDR1 MNHEY and CDR2 SMNVEV (reference sequence). With V trimmed by 6 bases and J by 1 base, 8 bases remained unmatched. The CDR3 length is 17 residues. This CDR3 is CASRSGGVPSYNSPLHF. For the CDR3, the DNA is TGTGCCAGCAGGTCAGGGGGCGTGCCGTCCTATAATTCACCCCTCCACTTT.

The chain recombines TRBV18 with TRBJ1-1; D remains unclear. CDR1 and CDR2 from the germline V gene are KGHSH and LQKENI. The CDR3 totals 11 residues. The ends were cut back, 4 bases at V and 8 bases at J, with 8 bases in the middle. The CDR3 region is CASSLRFEAFF. The CDR3 DNA follows: TGTGCCAGCTCACTGCGGTTCGAAGCTTTCTTT.

Of note for this clone: One end of the junction does not line up with germline, which may come from a read error. V usage is TRBV6-5 and J usage is TRBJ1-6, with D possibly being TRBD1 (6 bases). The CDR3 sequence is 14 residues long. Per the germline V gene, CDR1 is MNHEY and CDR2 is SVGAGI. CDR3 sequence (DNA): TGTGCCAGCCGTTACCAGGGGTCTAATTCACCCCTCCACTTT. Translated, it gives CASRYQGSNSPLHF.

The rearrangement uses TRBV6-5 and TRBJ1-6, with 10 bases lining up with TRBD1. Trimming took 0 bases from V and 9 from J; bases not matched to a gene: 2. This CDR3 is 15 amino acids long. The germline V gene encodes CDR1 MNHEY and CDR2 SVGAGI. The chain's CDR3 is CASSYSRTGGSPLHF. The CDR3 DNA is TGTGCCAGCAGTTACTCGAGGACAGGGGGTTCACCCCTCCACTTT.

This sequence joins TRBV19 and TRBJ1-5, with a possible D match to TRBD1 (5 bases). Germline CDR1 and CDR2: LNHDA and SQIVND (reference sequence). The CDR3 has 14 residues. The ends were cut back, 1 base at V and 9 bases at J, with 13 bases in the middle. CDR3 nucleotide sequence: TGTGCCAGTAGTATAGGGGGGGTTGATCGGCCCCAGCATTTT. Its translation is CASSIGGVDRPQHF. Drawing the rest from reference TRBV19 and TRBJ1-5, the complete variable domain is DGGITQSPKYLFRKEGQNVTLSCEQNLNHDAMYWYRQDPGQGLRLIYYSQIVNDFQKGDIAEGYSVSREKKESFPLTVTSAQKNPTAFYLCASSIGGVDRPQHFGDGTRLSIL.

This clone was seen once. The J gene is TRBJ2-1, the V gene TRBV5-1, with 12 positions matching TRBD2. The V gene's germline CDR1 is SGHRS and CDR2 YFSETQ. The V and J ends lost 0 bases and 6 bases, in that order; junction bases with no gene match: 7. The CDR3 totals 17 residues. The CDR3 DNA reads TGCGCCAGCAGCTTGGATGCTAGCGGGAGGGTAAGCAATGAGCAGTTCTTC. It specifies CASSLDASGRVSNEQFF.